This record looks at one T cell receptor beta chain sequence and its context. The antigen it binds to is not known. Given a much more abundant clone one base away, this may be a read error. Other DNA sequences from this sample encode an identical CDR3 as well. These data come from a study of metastatic and nonmetastatic thyroid tumors (dated by TCRdb to the early 2020s). For the study in its entirety: For patients with malignant and with benign thyroid disease, the researchers compared repertoires between peripheral blood samples and tumor or nodule tissue samples.

Study-wide findings and limitations: In both blood and tumor samples, TCR beta diversity was reported to be significantly higher in malignant tumors than in benign nodules.

No treatment had been received by any patient before thyroid surgery. Using T-cell receptor beta sequencing, the study looked back at clinical samples from patients collected from the early 2010s to the late 2010s. Libraries came from PCR. The run used an Illumina HiSeq 4000. High-throughput sequencing was used to profile the TCR beta-chain CDR3 region of every patient. As for how the authors treated the data: Drawing on CDR3 differences between clinicopathological groups, the researchers built a classifier meant to tell apart patients with distant-metastatic papillary thyroid cancer. The Shannon index was used to measure repertoire diversity, and the Morisita-Horn index was used to measure how similar tumor and blood repertoires were. TCRdb cleaned the public reads at Q25 with fastp, built clones with MiXCR and kept in-frame beta chains. The V and J calls reflect TCRdb's pipeline rather than the authors' work. This sample lists fewer than 35,000 clones; approximately 16% were detected once. The top ten clonotypes cover under 20% of the sample.

The sequence was collected from a male donor with papillary thyroid cancer or a benign thyroid nodule (not recorded which). Some clones in this sample may be carry-over from other donors' samples. The sample comprised blood.

At the DNA level, the sequence is TGTGCCAGCAGTGTTCAAGGGGAGACACAGTACTTC. Its protein is CASSVQGETQYF. The chain links TRBV3-1 with TRBJ2-5; the D segment is perhaps TRBD1 or TRBD2, each sharing 5 matched bases. The cysteine opens and the phenylalanine closes a CDR3 of 12 amino acids. Just CDR3 DNA is preserved here, 36 bases in frame from base 1. From a lookup of the germline V gene (reference sequence), CDR1 and CDR2 are LGHDT and YNNKEL.